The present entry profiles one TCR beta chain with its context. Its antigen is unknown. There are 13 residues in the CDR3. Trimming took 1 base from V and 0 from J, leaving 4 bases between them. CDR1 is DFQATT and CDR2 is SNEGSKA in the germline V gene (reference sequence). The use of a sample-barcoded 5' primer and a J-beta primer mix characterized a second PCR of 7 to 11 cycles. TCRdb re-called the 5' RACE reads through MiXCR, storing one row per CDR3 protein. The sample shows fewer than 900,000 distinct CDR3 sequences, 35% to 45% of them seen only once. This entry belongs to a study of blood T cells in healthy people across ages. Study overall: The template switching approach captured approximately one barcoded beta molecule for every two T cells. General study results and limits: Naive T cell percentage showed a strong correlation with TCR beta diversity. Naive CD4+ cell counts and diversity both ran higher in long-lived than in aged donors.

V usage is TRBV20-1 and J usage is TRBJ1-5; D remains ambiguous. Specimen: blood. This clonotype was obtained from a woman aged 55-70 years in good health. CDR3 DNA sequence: TGCAGTGCTAGAGGGTATAGCAATCAGCCCCAGCATTTT. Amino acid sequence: CSARGYSNQPQHF.